The entry that follows covers one T cell receptor (beta chain) sequence. TCR beta CDR3 region amplification was performed from RNA transcripts. A first-round RT-PCR of the TCR CDR3 used the HTBI primer set. TCRdb re-called the multiplex PCR reads with MiXCR, one entry per CDR3 protein. The table lists hundreds of thousands of distinct CDR3 sequences, around a sixth of them singletons. The record originates from a study of T cells in Graves' hyperthyroidism and ophthalmopathy. Overall study: Blood from the periphery was taken at initial diagnosis, before any treatment.

Unmatched junction bases numbered 3, after V lost 1 base and J lost 5 bases. The length of the CDR3 is 16 residues. Germline loops: CDR1 MDHEN, CDR2 SYDVKM. The receptor was isolated from a woman between 45 and 65 years old with Graves' hyperthyroidism that later progressed to Graves' ophthalmopathy. The chain is built from TRBV28 and TRBJ2-1, with TRBD2 identical over 12 bases. The sequenced sample was blood. CDR3 DNA: TGTGCCAGCAGTTTATTTGGACTAGCGGGGAACAATGAGCAGTTCTTC. This gives the protein CASSLFGLAGNNEQFF. Full variable domain (remainder filled in from reference TRBV28 and TRBJ2-1): DVKVTQSSRYLVKRTGEKVFLECVQDMDHENMFWYRQDPGLGLRLIYFSYDVKMKEKGDIPEGYSVSREKKERFSLILESASTNQTSMYLCASSLFGLAGNNEQFFGPGTRLTVL.